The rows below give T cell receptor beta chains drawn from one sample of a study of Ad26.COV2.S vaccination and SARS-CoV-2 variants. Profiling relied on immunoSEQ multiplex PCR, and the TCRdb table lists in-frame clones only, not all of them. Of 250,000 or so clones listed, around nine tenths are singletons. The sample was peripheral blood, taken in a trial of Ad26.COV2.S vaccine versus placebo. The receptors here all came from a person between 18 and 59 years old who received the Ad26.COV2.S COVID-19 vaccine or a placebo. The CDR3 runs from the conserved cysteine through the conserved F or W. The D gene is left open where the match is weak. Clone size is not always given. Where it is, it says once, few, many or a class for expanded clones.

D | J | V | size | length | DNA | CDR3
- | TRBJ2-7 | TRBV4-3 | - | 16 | TGCGCCAGCAGCCAAGATCAAGGGGCAGGAACCTACGAGCAGTACTTC | CASSQDQGAGTYEQYF
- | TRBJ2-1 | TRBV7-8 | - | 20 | TGTGCCAGCAGCTTAGCGTCTCTTGCTGGGGCGGAGACCAACTACAATGAGCAGTTCTTC | CASSLASLAGAETNYNEQFF
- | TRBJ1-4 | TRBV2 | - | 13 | TGTGCCAGCAGTCTCTCGGGGAGGGAAAAACTGTTTTTT | CASSLSGREKLFF
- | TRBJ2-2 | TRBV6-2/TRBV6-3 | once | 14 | TGTGCCAGCAGTTATTCTAACAGGGCCGGGGAGCTGTTTTTT | CASSYSNRAGELFF
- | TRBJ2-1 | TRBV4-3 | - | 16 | TGCGCCAGCAGCCAAGATACAACGGGGGGCTTTAATGAGCAGTTCTTC | CASSQDTTGGFNEQFF
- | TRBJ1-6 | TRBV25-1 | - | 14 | TGTGCCAGCAGTGTAGGGGGGCAAGGTTCACCCCTCCACTTT | CASSVGGQGSPLHF
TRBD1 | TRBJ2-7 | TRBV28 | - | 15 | TGTGCCAGCAGTTTGTTCCGGGACAGCTCCTACGAGCAGTACTTC | CASSLFRDSSYEQYF
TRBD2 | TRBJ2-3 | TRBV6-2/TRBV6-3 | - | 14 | TGTGCCAGCAGCCATAGCGGGGAATCCGATACGCAGTATTTT | CASSHSGESDTQYF
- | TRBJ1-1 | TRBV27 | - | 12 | TGTGCCAGCAGTAGGTGGGGCACTGAAGCTTTCTTT | CASSRWGTEAFF
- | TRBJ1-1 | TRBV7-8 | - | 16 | TGTGCCAGCAGCACAGAACCCCCCCGGGGGAACACTGAAGCTTTCTTT | CASSTEPPRGNTEAFF
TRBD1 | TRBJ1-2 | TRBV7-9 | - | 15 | TGTGCCAGCAGCTTTCGGGATACAGGGGGCGTAGGCTACACCTTC | CASSFRDTGGVGYTF